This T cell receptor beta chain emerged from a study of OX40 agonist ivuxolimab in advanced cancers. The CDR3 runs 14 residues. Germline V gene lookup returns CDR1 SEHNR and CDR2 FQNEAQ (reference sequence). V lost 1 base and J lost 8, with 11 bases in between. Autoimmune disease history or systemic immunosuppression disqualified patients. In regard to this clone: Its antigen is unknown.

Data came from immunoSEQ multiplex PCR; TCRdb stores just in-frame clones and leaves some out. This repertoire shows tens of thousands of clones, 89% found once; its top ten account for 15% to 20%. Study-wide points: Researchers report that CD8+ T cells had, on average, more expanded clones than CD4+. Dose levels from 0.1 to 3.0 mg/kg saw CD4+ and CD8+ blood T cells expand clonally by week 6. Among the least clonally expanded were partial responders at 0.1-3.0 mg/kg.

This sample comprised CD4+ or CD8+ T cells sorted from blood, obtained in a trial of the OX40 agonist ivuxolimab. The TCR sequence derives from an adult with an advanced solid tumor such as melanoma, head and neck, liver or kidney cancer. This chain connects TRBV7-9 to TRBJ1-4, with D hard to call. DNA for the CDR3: TGTGCCAGCAGCTTAGGAGGGAGTTGGGAAAAACTGTTTTTT. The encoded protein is CASSLGGSWEKLFF.